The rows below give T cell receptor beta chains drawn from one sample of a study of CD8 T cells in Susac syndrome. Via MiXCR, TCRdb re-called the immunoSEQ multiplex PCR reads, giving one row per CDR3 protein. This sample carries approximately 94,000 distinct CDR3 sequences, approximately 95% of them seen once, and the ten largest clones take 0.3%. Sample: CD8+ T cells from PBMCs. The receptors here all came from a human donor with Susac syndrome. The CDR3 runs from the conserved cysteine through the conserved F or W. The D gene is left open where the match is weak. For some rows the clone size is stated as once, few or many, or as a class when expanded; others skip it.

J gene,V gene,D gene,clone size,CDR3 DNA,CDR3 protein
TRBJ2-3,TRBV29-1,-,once,TGCAGCGTTGTTGACCCGGAGGGGGGCACAGATACGCAGTATTTT,CSVVDPEGGTDTQYF
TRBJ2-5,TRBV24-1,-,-,TGTGCCACCAGGGATACGGCGGGGGAGACCCAGTACTTC,CATRDTAGETQYF
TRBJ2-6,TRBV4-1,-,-,TGCGCCAGCAGTAACCGGACTGGGGCCAACGTCCTGACTTTC,CASSNRTGANVLTF
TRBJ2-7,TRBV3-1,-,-,TGTGCCAGCAGGGCAGGGGCTAGCTCCTACGAGCAGTACTTC,CASRAGASSYEQYF
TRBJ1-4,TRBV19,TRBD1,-,TGTGCCAACCGGACAGGGTGGGCTAATGAAAAACTGTTTTTT,CANRTGWANEKLFF
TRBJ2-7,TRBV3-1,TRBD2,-,TGTGCCAGCTCTCTTAGCGGGGGGGCCGGGGAGCAGTACTTC,CASSLSGGAGEQYF
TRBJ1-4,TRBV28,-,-,TGTGCCAGCAGTCGGACAGCAACTAATGAAAAACTGTTTTTT,CASSRTATNEKLFF
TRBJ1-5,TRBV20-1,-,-,TGCAGTGCTAGAACAGGGAATGGTGGGAATCAGCCCCAGCATTTT,CSARTGNGGNQPQHF
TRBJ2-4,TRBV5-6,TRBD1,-,TGTGCCAGCAGCGGGACAGGGAACATTCAGTACTTC,CASSGTGNIQYF
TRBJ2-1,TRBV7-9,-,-,TGTGCCAGCAGCTTAGCCGGAGGAAGAACCTACAATGAGCAGTTCTTC,CASSLAGGRTYNEQFF
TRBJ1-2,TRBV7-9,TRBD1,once,TGTGCCAGCAGGGGACAGGGGGCTATCTATGGCTACACCTTC,CASRGQGAIYGYTF
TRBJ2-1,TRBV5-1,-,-,TGCGCCACCTCCCAGGGCCCTCCCTACAATGAGCAGTTCTTC,CATSQGPPYNEQFF
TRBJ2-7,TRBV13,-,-,TGTGCCAGCAGCCATCAACAGGTCCCCTACGAGCAGTACTTC,CASSHQQVPYEQYF
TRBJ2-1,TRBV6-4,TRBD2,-,TGTGCCAGCAGTAAAGTAGCGGGGGGGCAAGATGAGCAGTTCTTC,CASSKVAGGQDEQFF
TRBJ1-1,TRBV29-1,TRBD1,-,TGCAGCGCAGGGGGCGTCGAGAACACTGAAGCTTTCTTT,CSAGGVENTEAFF
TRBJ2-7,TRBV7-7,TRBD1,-,TGTGCTAGCAGCTTAGACAGGGAAAACGAGCAGTACTTC,CASSLDRENEQYF
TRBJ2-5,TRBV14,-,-,TGTGCCAGCAGCCTCCGGACCCAAATGGGAACCCAGTACTTC,CASSLRTQMGTQYF
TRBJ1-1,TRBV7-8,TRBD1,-,TGTGCCAGCAGCTTAGCGCAGGGGGCCGCTGAAGCTTTCTTT,CASSLAQGAAEAFF
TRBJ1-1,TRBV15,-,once,TGTGCCACCAGCAAGGCGCCCAAGGACACTGAAGCTTTCTTT,CATSKAPKDTEAFF
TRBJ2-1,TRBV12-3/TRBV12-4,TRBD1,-,TGTGCCAGCAGTTTAGCCTTAACAGGGGGCCGGTTCTTC,CASSLALTGGRFF
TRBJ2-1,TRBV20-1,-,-,TGCAGTGCTAGAGACTATACCTACAATGAGCAGTTCTTC,CSARDYTYNEQFF
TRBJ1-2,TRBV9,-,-,TGTGCCAGCAGCAAAACGACAGACTCGCCCTATGGCTACACCTTC,CASSKTTDSPYGYTF
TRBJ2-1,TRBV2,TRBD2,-,TGTGCCAGCAGAGGGGAGGGGCTGGACAATGAGCAGTTCTTC,CASRGEGLDNEQFF
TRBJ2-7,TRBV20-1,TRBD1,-,TGCAGTGCGACAGGGGGTTACGAGCAGTACTTC,CSATGGYEQYF
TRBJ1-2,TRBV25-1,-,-,TGTGCCAGCAGTCTAGGGGGTAACTATGGCTACACCTTC,CASSLGGNYGYTF
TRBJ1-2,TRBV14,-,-,TGTGCCAGCAGCCAAAGTGGGTCGGATGGCTACACCTTC,CASSQSGSDGYTF
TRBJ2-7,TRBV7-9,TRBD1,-,TGTGCCAGCAGCTTAGTCACAGGGGGGCCCTACGAGCAGTACTTC,CASSLVTGGPYEQYF
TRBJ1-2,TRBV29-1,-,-,TGCAGCGTTGAACGGGGGAGCGGGAGCTACACCTTC,CSVERGSGSYTF
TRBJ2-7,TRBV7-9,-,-,TGTGCCAGCAGCTTCACTACGGGCAGGAGCTCCTACGAGCAGTACTTC,CASSFTTGRSSYEQYF
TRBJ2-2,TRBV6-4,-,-,TGTGCCAGCAGTGATGTAGCCGAGGGCACCGGGGAGCTGTTTTTT,CASSDVAEGTGELFF
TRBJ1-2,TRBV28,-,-,TGTGCCAGCAGTTCCTCCCTTTGGGACGGCTACACCTTC,CASSSSLWDGYTF
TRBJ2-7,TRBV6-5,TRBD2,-,TGTGCCAGCAGAACCGAAGCGGGGGGGCGCGAGCAGTACTTC,CASRTEAGGREQYF
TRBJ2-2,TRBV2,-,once,TGTGCCAGCAGTGTCTACGGCGGGGCCGGGGAGCTGTTTTTT,CASSVYGGAGELFF
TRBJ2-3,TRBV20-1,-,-,TGCAGTGCTAGAGATTTGGCGGCCCCAGATACGCAGTATTTT,CSARDLAAPDTQYF
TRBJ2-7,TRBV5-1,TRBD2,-,TGCGCCAGCAGCCCCCGGGGGGGCCACTACGAGCAGTACTTC,CASSPRGGHYEQYF
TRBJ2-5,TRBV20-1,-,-,TGCAGTGCTAGACCTTGGGGAGTTGGGGAGACCCAGTACTTC,CSARPWGVGETQYF
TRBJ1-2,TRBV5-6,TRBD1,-,TGTGCCAGCAGCTTGGAGGGGGCTCGCTATGGCTACACCTTC,CASSLEGARYGYTF
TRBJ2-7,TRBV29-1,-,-,TGCAGCGTTGTAGGTGGGGAGGCCTACGAGCAGTACTTC,CSVVGGEAYEQYF
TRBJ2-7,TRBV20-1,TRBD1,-,TGCAGTGCCGACCAGGGACAGTCGTACGAGCAGTACTTC,CSADQGQSYEQYF
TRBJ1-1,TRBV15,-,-,TGTGCCACCAGCAGAGATAAGCACGACACCGGCCCTGAAGCTTTCTTT,CATSRDKHDTGPEAFF
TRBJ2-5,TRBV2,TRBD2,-,TGTGCCAGCACCCCGGGAGGTAAAGAGACCCAGTACTTC,CASTPGGKETQYF
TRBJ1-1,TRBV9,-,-,TGTGCCAGCAGCGCTCGGGGGGGAGACACTGAAGCTTTCTTT,CASSARGGDTEAFF
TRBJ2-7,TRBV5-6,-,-,TGTGCCAGCAGCATTACGGGGCCTTCCTTCTACGAGCAGTACTTC,CASSITGPSFYEQYF
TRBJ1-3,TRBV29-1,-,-,TGCAGCGTTGTCTGGTCGGGCTACTCTGGAAACACCATATATTTT,CSVVWSGYSGNTIYF
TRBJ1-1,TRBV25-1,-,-,TGTGCCAGCAGTGAAGGTGGAGAGGCTGAAGCTTTCTTT,CASSEGGEAEAFF
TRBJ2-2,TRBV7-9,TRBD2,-,TGTGCCAGCAGCTCCGGACTAGCGGGAGACACCGGGGAGCTGTTTTTT,CASSSGLAGDTGELFF
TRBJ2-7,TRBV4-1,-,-,TGCGCCAGCAGCCAAGGTTCCAGCGGAAACTACGAGCAGTACTTC,CASSQGSSGNYEQYF